This T cell receptor (beta chain) stems from a study of cytomegalovirus exposure and HLA in healthy donors. Sequencing was performed with immunoSEQ multiplex PCR; in TCRdb, only in-frame clones are kept and a portion is missing. This table has 100,000 to 150,000 clones, 80% to 90% appearing once. Study-wide results and limits: Subsequent analysis showed first-cohort TCR clusters tending to co-occur in over a hundred validation repertoires. In vitro assays verified that a few CMV-associated chains recognized CMV antigens specifically.

Turning to this clone: What it binds is not known.

The donors were part of the validation cohort, which consisted of more than 90 subjects and was separate from the first cohort of several hundred subjects. Trimming shortened V by 3 bases and J by 3 bases, and 11 bases separated the two germline ends. CDR1 is LNHDA and CDR2 is SQIVND in the germline V gene (reference sequence). The CDR3 has 14 amino acids. Sequencing was performed on PBMCs. The chain is built from TRBV19 and TRBJ2-5; tentatively, D is TRBD2 (6 bases). The TCR originated in a woman aged 18 to 35 in good health and CMV-seronegative. The CDR3 loop is CASSMEWGEETQYF. CDR3 nucleotides: TGTGCCAGTAGTATGGAGTGGGGGGAAGAGACCCAGTACTTC.